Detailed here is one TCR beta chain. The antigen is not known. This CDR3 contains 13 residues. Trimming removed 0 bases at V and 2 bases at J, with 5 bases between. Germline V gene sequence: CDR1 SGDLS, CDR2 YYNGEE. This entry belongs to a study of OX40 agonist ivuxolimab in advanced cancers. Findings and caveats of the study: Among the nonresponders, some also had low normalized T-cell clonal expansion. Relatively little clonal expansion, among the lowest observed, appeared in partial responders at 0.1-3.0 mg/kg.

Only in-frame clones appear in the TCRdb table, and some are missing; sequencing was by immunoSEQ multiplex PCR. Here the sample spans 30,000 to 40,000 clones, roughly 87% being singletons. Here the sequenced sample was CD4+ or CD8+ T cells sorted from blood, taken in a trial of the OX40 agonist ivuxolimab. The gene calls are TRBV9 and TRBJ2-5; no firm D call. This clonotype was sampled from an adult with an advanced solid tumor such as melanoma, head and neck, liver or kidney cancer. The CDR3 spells CASSVGIQETQYF. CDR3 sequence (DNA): TGTGCCAGCAGCGTAGGCATACAAGAGACCCAGTACTTC.